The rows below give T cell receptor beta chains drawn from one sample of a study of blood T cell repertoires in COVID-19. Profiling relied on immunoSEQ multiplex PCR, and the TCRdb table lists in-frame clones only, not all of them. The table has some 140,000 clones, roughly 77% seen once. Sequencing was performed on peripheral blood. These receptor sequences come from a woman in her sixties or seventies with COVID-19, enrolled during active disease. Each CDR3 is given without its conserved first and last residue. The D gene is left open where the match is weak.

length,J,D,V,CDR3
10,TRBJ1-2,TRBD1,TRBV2,ASRQGTGGYT
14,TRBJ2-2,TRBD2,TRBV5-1,ASSFPDGGGTGELF
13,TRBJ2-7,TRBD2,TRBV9,ASSKGTSGTYEQY
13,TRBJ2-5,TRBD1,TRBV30,AWSGGLRGRETQY
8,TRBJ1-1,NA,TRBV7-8,ASTRDEAF
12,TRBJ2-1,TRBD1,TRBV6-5,ASSRTGGYNEQF
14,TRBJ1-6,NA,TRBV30,AWRPVGDTDNSPLH
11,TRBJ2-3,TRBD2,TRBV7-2,ASSSGTINTQY
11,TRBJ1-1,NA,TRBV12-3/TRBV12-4,ASRRGQNTEAF
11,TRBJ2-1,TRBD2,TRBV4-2,ASSHRGRDEQF
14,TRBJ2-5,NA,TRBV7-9,ASSLFVSGSQETQY
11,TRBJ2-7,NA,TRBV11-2,ASSLTGLYEQY
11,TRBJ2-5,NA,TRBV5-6,ASSRPTGETQY
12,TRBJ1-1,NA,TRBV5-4,ASSLGQMNTEAF
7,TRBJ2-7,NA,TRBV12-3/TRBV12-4,ASSPGQY
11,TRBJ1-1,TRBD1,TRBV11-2,ASSQGQGAEAF
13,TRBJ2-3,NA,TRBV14,ASSYRTKERDTQY
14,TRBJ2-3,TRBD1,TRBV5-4,ASSFVVQGVGDTQY
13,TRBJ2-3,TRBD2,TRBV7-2,ASSLERGLTDTQY
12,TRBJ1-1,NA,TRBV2,ASTERRVNTEAF
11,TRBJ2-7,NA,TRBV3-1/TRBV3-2,ASSQVSSYEQY
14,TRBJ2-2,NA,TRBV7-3,ASSLNQGSLTGELF
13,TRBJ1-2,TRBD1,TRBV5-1,ASSLQGTGSHGYT
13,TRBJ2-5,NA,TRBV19,ASSIGHTGGETQY
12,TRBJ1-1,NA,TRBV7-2,ASSLRGVLTEAF
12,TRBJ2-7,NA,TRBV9,ASSVGQQWDEQY
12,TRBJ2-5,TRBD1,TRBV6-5,ASSPTGAQETQY
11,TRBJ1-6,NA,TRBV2,ASSDGVYSPLH
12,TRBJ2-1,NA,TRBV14,ASSQRGGVYEQF
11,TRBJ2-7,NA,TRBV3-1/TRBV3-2,ASQGVSSYEQY
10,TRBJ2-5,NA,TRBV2,ASRGAGETQY
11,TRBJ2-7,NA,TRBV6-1,ASSEARLVEQY
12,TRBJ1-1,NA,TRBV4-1,ASSQDQGGTEAF
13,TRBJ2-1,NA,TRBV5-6,ASSEDSYSYNEQF
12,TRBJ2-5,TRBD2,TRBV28,ASSLAGGPETQY